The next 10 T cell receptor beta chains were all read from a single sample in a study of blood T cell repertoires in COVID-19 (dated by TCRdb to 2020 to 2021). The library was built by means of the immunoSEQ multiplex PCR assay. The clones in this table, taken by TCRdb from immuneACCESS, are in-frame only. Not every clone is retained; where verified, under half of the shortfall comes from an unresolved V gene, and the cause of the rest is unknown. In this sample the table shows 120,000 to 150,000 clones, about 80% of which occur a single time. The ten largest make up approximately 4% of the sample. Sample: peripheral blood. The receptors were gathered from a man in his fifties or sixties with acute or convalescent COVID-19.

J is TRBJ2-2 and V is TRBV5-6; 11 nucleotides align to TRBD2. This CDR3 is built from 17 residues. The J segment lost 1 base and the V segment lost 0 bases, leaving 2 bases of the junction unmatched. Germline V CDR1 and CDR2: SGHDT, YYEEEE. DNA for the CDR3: TGTGCCAGCAGCTTGGGACTAGCGGGATTGAACACCGGGGAGCTGTTTTTT. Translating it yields CASSLGLAGLNTGELFF. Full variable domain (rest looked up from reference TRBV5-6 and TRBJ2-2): DAGVTQSPTHLIKTRGQQVTLRCSPKSGHDTVSWYQQALGQGPQFIFQYYEEEERQRGNFPDRFSGHQFPNYSSELNVNALLLGDSALYLCASSLGLAGLNTGELFFGEGSRLTVL.

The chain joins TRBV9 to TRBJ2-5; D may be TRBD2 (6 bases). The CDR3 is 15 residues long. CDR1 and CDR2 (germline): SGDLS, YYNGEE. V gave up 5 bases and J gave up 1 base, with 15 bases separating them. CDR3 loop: CASRRGRDLQETQYF. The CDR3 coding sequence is TGTGCCAGCAGACGAGGGCGGGATCTCCAAGAGACCCAGTACTTC.

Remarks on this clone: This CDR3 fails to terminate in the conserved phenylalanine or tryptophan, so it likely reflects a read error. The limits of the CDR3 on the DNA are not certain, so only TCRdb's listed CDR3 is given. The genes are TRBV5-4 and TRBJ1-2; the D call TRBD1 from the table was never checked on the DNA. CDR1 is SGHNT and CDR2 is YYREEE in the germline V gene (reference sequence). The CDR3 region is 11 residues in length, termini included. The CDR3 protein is CASSFDEDRSL.

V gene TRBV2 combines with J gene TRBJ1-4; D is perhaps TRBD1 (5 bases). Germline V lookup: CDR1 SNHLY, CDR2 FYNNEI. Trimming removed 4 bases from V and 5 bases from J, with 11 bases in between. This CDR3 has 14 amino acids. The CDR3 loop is CASSGGDFNEKLFF. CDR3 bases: TGTGCCAGCAGTGGGGGGGATTTCAATGAAAAACTGTTTTTT.

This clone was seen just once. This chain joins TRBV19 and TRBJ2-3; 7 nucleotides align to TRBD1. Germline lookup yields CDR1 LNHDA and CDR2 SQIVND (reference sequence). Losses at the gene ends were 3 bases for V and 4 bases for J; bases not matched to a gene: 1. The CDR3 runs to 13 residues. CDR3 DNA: TGTGCCAGTAGTATCACAGGGGCAGATACGCAGTATTTT. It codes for CASSITGADTQYF.

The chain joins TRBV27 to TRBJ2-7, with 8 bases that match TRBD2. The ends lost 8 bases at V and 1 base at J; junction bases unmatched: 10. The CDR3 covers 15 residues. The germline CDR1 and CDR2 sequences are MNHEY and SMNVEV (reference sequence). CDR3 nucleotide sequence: TGTGCCAGCCCCTTAGCGGGGCTACCTTCCTACGAGCAGTACTTC. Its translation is CASPLAGLPSYEQYF.

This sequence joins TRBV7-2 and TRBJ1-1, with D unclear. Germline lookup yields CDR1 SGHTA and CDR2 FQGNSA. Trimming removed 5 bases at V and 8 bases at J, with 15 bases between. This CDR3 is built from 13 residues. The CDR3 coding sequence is TGTGCCAGCAGCCCGATCCCGGACTCAGAAGCTTTCTTT. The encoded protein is CASSPIPDSEAFF.

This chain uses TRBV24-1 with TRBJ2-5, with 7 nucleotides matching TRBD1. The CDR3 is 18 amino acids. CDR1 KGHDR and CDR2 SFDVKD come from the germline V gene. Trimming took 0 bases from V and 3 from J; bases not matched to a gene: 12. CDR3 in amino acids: CATSDLLAFRGIKETQYF. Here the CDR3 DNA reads TGTGCCACCAGTGATTTGCTCGCTTTCAGGGGGATTAAAGAGACCCAGTACTTC.

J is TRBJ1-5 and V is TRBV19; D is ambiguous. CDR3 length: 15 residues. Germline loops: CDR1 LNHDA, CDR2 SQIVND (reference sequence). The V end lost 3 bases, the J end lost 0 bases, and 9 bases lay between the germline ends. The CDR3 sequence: CASSIDSASNQPQHF. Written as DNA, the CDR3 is TGTGCCAGTAGTATTGACTCCGCTAGCAATCAGCCCCAGCATTTT.

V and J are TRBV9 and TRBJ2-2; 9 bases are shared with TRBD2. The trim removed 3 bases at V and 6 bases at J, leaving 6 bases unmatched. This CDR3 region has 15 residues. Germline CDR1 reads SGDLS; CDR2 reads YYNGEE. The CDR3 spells CASSGVAGVSGELFF. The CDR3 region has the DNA TGTGCCAGCAGCGGAGTAGCGGGAGTGTCCGGGGAGCTGTTTTTT.